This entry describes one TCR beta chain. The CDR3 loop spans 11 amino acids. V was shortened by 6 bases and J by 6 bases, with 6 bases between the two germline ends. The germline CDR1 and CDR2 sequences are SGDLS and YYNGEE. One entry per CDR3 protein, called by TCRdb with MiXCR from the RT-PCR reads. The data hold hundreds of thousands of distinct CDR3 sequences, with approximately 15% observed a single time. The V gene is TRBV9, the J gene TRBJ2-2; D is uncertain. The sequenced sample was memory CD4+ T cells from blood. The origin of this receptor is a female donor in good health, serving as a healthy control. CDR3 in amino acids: CASKGPGELFF. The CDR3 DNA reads TGTGCCAGCAAGGGTCCCGGGGAGCTGTTTTTT.